The clone carrying this TCR beta chain was picked up one time. The authors' processing: Counts of nucleated cells, estimated from reference gene primer amplification, were obtained. The table came from immunoSEQ multiplex PCR; TCRdb's copy has only in-frame clones and leaves some out. D and trimming come from the DNA, and the V and J calls and clone size come from that table. The sample carries more than 150,000 clones, around four fifths recorded once. This sample is part of a study of blood T cell repertoires in COVID-19. The CDR3 is 14 amino acids. The germline gives CDR1 MNHEY, CDR2 SMNVEV (reference sequence). Germline trimming cut 3 bases from V and 10 bases from J; bases unmatched to any gene: 6.

The chain links TRBV27 to TRBJ1-6; 7 positions match TRBD1. The origin of this receptor is a woman in her thirties with acute or convalescent COVID-19. The sequenced sample consisted of peripheral blood. CDR3 protein: CASSFQGGESPLHF. The CDR3, as DNA: TGTGCCAGCAGTTTTCAGGGGGGCGAATCACCCCTCCACTTT.